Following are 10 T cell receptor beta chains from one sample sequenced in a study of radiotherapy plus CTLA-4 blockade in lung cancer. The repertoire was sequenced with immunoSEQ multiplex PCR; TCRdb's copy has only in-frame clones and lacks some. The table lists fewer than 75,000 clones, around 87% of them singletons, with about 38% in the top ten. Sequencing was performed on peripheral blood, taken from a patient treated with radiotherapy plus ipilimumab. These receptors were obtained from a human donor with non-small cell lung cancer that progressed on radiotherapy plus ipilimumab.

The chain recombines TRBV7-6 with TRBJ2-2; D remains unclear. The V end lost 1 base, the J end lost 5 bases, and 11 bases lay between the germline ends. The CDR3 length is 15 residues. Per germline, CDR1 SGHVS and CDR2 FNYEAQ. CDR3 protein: CASSLEGLGTGELFF. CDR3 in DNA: TGTGCCAGCAGCTTAGAAGGGTTAGGGACCGGGGAGCTGTTTTTT.

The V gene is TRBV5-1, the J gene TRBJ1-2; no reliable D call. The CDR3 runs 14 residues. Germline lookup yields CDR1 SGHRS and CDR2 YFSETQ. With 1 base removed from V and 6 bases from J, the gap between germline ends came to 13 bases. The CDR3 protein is CASSLRDFDHGYTF. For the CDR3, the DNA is TGCGCCAGCAGCTTGAGGGATTTTGACCATGGCTACACCTTC.

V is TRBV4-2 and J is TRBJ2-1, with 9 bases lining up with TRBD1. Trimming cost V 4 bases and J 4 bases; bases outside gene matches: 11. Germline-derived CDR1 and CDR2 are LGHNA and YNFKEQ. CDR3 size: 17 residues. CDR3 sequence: CASSRETGTGLYNEQFF. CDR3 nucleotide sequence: TGTGCCAGCAGCCGAGAAACCGGGACAGGGCTATACAATGAGCAGTTCTTC.

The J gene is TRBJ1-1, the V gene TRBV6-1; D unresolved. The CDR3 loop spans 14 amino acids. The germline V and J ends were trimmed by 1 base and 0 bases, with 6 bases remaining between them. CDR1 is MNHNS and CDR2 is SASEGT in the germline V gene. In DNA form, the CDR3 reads TGTGCCAGCAGTGAAGGCCTATTGAACACTGAAGCTTTCTTT. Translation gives CASSEGLLNTEAFF.

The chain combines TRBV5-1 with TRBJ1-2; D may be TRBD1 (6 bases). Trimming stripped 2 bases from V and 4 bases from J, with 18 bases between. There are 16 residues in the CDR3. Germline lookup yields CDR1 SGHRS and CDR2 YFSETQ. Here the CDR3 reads CASSFTITGSLYGYTF. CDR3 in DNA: TGCGCCAGCAGCTTCACTATAACAGGGTCCCTCTATGGCTACACCTTC.

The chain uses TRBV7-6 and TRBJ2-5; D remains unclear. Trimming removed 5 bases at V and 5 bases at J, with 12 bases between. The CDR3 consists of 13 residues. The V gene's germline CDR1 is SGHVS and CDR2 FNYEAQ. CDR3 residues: CASSRDEGETQYF. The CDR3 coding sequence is TGTGCCAGCAGCCGCGACGAAGGGGAGACCCAGTACTTC.

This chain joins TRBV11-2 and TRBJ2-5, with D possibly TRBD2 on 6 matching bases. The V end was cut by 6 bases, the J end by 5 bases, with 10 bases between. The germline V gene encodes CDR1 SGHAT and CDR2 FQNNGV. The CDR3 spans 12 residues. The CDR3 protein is CASRAEGETQYF. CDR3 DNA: TGTGCCAGCAGGGCGGAGGGGGAGACCCAGTACTTC.

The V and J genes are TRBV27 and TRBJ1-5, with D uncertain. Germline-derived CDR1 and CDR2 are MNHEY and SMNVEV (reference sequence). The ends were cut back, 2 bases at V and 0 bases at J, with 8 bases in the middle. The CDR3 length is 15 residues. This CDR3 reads CASSLGQYSNQPQHF. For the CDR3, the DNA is TGTGCCAGCAGTTTAGGGCAGTATAGCAATCAGCCCCAGCATTTT.

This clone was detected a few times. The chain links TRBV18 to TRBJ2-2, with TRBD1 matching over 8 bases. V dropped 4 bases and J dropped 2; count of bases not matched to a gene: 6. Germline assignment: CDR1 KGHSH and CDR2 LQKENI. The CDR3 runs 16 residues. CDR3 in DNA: TGTGCCAGCTCACGCCGGGACAGGAATAACACCGGGGAGCTGTTTTTT. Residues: CASSRRDRNNTGELFF.

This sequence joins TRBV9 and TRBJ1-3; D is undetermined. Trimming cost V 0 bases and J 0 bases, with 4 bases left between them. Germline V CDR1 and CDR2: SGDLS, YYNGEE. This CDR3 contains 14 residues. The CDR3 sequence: CASSVEPSGNTIYF. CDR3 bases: TGTGCCAGCAGCGTAGAGCCCTCTGGAAACACCATATATTTT. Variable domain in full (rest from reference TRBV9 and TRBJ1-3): DSGVTQTPKHLITATGQRVTLRCSPRSGDLSVYWYQQSLDQGLQFLIQYYNGEERAKGNILERFSAQQFPDLHSELNLSSLELGDSALYFCASSVEPSGNTIYFGEGSWLTVV.